The 15 T cell receptor beta chains below were found in one sample sequenced in a study of shared clonotypes between healthy human individuals. Measured with immunoSEQ multiplex PCR; TCRdb has only the in-frame clones, and not every one. The sample yields over a million clones, roughly 70% seen once. Sequencing was done on a sample of memory CD4+ T cells sorted from blood. The subset denotes: CD45RA-negative fraction. These receptors were taken from a young man in good health.

The V gene is TRBV5-1, the J gene TRBJ1-1; TRBD1 aligns across 9 bases. CDR1 is SGHRS and CDR2 is YFSETQ in the germline V gene. Germline trimming cut 1 base from V and 5 bases from J; bases unmatched to any gene: 15. The CDR3 is 18 residues long. CDR3 DNA sequence: TGCGCCAGCAGCTTGACGTCCGGACAGGGGATTTTAGGAACTGAAGCTTTCTTT. Encoded protein: CASSLTSGQGILGTEAFF.

Details on this clone: In the same sample, other DNA sequences code for this CDR3. The chain recombines TRBV5-1 with TRBJ2-5; TRBD2 matches 11 bases. Trimming removed 0 bases from V and 2 bases from J; junction bases left unmatched: 0. The CDR3 totals 15 residues. The germline V gene encodes CDR1 SGHRS and CDR2 YFSETQ. CDR3 amino acids: CASSLASGGQETQYF. The CDR3 coding sequence is TGCGCCAGCAGCTTGGCTAGCGGGGGGCAAGAGACCCAGTACTTC.

V gene TRBV5-6 combines with J gene TRBJ2-1, with a tentative D call TRBD1 (5 bases). Germline V gives CDR1 SGHDT, CDR2 YYEEEE. CDR3 length: 15 amino acids. V was clipped by 0 bases and J by 1 base, with 8 bases between them. CDR3 in amino acids: CASSLVAGSYNEQFF. The CDR3 DNA reads as TGTGCCAGCAGCTTGGTAGCAGGGTCCTACAATGAGCAGTTCTTC. The complete variable domain, with remaining parts taken from reference TRBV5-6 and TRBJ2-1, reads DAGVTQSPTHLIKTRGQQVTLRCSPKSGHDTVSWYQQALGQGPQFIFQYYEEEERQRGNFPDRFSGHQFPNYSSELNVNALLLGDSALYLCASSLVAGSYNEQFFGPGTRLTVL.

This clone occurred a few times. This chain joins TRBV4-1 and TRBJ1-1, with D perhaps matching TRBD1 (5 bases). CDR3 length: 18 amino acids. Trimming removed 8 bases from V and 0 bases from J, with 25 bases in between. Germline V gene lookup returns CDR1 MGHRA and CDR2 YSYEKL. CDR3 DNA sequence: TGCGCCAGCCACCAAGGATTCCGGGGCAGGGCTGTGAACACTGAAGCTTTCTTT. It translates to CASHQGFRGRAVNTEAFF.

This clone was observed a few times. V and J are TRBV29-1 and TRBJ1-1, with a possible D match to TRBD1 (5 bases). The CDR3 is 12 residues long. Deletions cut 4 bases from V and 9 bases from J, with 15 bases between. Germline CDR1 reads SQVTM; CDR2 reads ANQGSEA. In DNA form, the CDR3 reads TGCAGCGTTGCGGAGGGGACGTGGAAAGCTTTCTTT. Its protein product is CSVAEGTWKAFF. Complete variable domain (other parts from reference TRBV29-1 and TRBJ1-1): SAVISQKPSRDICQRGTSLTIQCQVDSQVTMMFWYRQQPGQSLTLIATANQGSEATYESGFVIDKFPISRPNLTFSTLTVSNMSPEDSSIYLCSVAEGTWKAFFGQGTRLTVV.

The genes are TRBV10-3 and TRBJ1-1; D call uncertain. This CDR3 spans 11 amino acids. V was clipped by 3 bases and J by 6 bases, with 5 bases between them. Germline V lookup: CDR1 ENHRY, CDR2 SYGVKD. The CDR3 sequence: CAISERAEAFF. CDR3 DNA: TGTGCCATCAGTGAACGGGCTGAAGCTTTCTTT.

A note on this clone: It may be a read error: a sequence one base away is much more abundant. CDR3 in amino acids: CAWSMNTEAFF. In nucleotides, the CDR3 is TGTGCCTGGAGTATGAACACTGAAGCTTTCTTT. The genes are TRBV30 and TRBJ1-1; D gene unclear. V lost 2 bases and J 0 bases, leaving 1 base between the germline ends. Germline CDR1 is GTSNPN and CDR2 is SVGIG (reference sequence). The CDR3 loop spans 11 amino acids.

About this clone itself: A far larger clone is off by one base, so a read error is likely. This same CDR3 is encoded by further DNA sequences in the sample. V is TRBV7-2 and J is TRBJ2-2; 8 bases match TRBD2. This CDR3 comprises 15 residues. V dropped 3 bases and J dropped 1; count of bases not matched to a gene: 1. Per the germline V gene, CDR1 is SGHTA and CDR2 is FQGNSA. CDR3 coding DNA: TGTGCCAGCAGCTTGGCGGGAGGGAACACCGGGGAGCTGTTTTTT. Translated, it gives CASSLAGGNTGELFF. Variable domain in full (rest from reference TRBV7-2 and TRBJ2-2): GAGVSQSPSNKVTEKGKDVELRCDPISGHTALYWYRQSLGQGLEFLIYFQGNSAPDKSGLPSDRFSAERTGGSVSTLTIQRTQQEDSAVYLCASSLAGGNTGELFFGEGSRLTVL.

Points on this clone: The germline gene is not matched at one end of the junction; a read error may be the cause. CDR3 sequence: CASRTLTDNRPQHF. DNA for the CDR3: TGTGCCAGTAGAACCCTGACAGACAATCGGCCCCAGCATTTT. The chain combines TRBV19 with TRBJ1-5, with a tentative D call TRBD1 (5 bases). Germline values: CDR1 LNHDA, CDR2 SQIVND (reference sequence). CDR3 length: 14 residues.

Details on this clone: This specimen includes other DNA sequences encoding the same CDR3. The chain uses TRBV5-4 and TRBJ2-3; tentatively, D is TRBD2 (6 bases). CDR1 is SGHNT, CDR2 YYREEE, per germline (reference sequence). V lost 0 bases and J 5 bases, leaving 7 bases between the germline ends. The CDR3 sequence is 13 residues long. As DNA, the CDR3 is TGTGCCAGCAGCTTGGGGGGGGAAGATACGCAGTATTTT. This sequence encodes CASSLGGEDTQYF. Full variable domain (outside the CDR3, taken from reference TRBV5-4 and TRBJ2-3): ETGVTQSPTHLIKTRGQQVTLRCSSQSGHNTVSWYQQALGQGPQFIFQYYREEENGRGNFPPRFSGLQFPNYSSELNVNALELDDSALYLCASSLGGEDTQYFGPGTRLTVL.

Only a few counts were recorded for this clone. CDR3 in amino acids: CASSLWSGLNYGYTF. In DNA, the CDR3 is TGTGCCAGCAGTTTATGGTCAGGGTTAAACTATGGCTACACCTTC. The rearrangement links TRBV28 to TRBJ1-2, with a possible D match to TRBD1 (5 bases). CDR1 and CDR2 from the germline V gene are MDHEN and SYDVKM. This CDR3 has 15 amino acids. Trimming took 0 bases from V and 2 from J, leaving 10 bases between them.

This rearrangement joins TRBV5-5 to TRBJ2-5, with D possibly TRBD1 on 6 matching bases. Germline loops: CDR1 SGHKS, CDR2 YYEKEE (reference sequence). V lost 2 bases and J lost 2, with 10 bases in between. This CDR3 comprises 14 residues. CDR3 sequence reads: CASSFDRLQETQYF. Here the CDR3 DNA reads TGTGCCAGCAGCTTCGACAGGCTACAAGAGACCCAGTACTTC. The full variable domain, its missing parts supplied by reference TRBV5-5 and TRBJ2-5, is DAGVTQSPTHLIKTRGQQVTLRCSPISGHKSVSWYQQVLGQGPQFIFQYYEKEERGRGNFPDRFSARQFPNYSSELNVNALLLGDSALYLCASSFDRLQETQYFGPGTRLLVL.

The chain links TRBV6-1 to TRBJ2-7; maybe TRBD1 (6 bases). This CDR3 has 15 amino acids. Trimming took 7 bases from V and 2 from J, leaving 18 bases between them. Germline CDR1 MNHNS, CDR2 SASEGT. In DNA, the CDR3 is TGTGCCAGCACAAGGGACCGACAGGAGACCTACGAGCAGTACTTC. Its translation: CASTRDRQETYEQYF.

With regard to this clone: One base separates it from a far larger clone, so it is likely a read error. V and J are TRBV5-4 and TRBJ2-3; D possibly uses TRBD1 or TRBD2 (6 bases each). The germline CDR1 and CDR2 sequences are SGHNT and YYREEE (reference sequence). V was clipped by 4 bases and J by 7 bases, with 16 bases between them. CDR3 size: 14 residues. The DNA for the CDR3 is TGTGCCAGCAGCCAAGACGGCGGGACAAATACGCAGTATTTT. Translating it yields CASSQDGGTNTQYF.

The chain couples TRBV7-2 to TRBJ2-1, with 13 bases aligning to TRBD2. V gave up 2 bases and J gave up 9 bases; unmatched junction bases: 10. CDR1 SGHTA and CDR2 FQGNSA come from the germline V gene. The CDR3 runs to 17 residues. This CDR3 reads CASSLTLAGGNRVEQFF. Written as DNA, the CDR3 is TGTGCCAGCAGCTTAACACTAGCGGGGGGGAACCGCGTTGAGCAGTTCTTC.